This T cell receptor beta chain came from a study of long-term antiretroviral therapy in people with HIV. Study-level findings and limits: The study found that diversity rose after ART but stayed below transplant donor controls.

The run of the v3.0 immunoSEQ assay was at survey level. Only in-frame clones appear in the TCRdb table, and some are missing; sequencing was by immunoSEQ multiplex PCR. The repertoire holds 25,000 to 35,000 clones, with about 93% as singletons. Details on this clone: Its target is unknown.

There are 14 residues in the CDR3. The V gene lost 3 bases and the J gene lost 6 bases, with 12 bases spanning the gap. The germline gives CDR1 KGHSH, CDR2 LQKENI. This specimen was unsorted PBMCs, taken 6.2 years after starting antiretroviral therapy. The TCR originated in a man in his forties or fifties with HIV. The rearrangement links TRBV18 to TRBJ1-5; no reliable D call. The CDR3 region is CASSPDQSSQPQHF. The CDR3 coding sequence is TGTGCCAGCTCACCTGACCAAAGTAGTCAGCCCCAGCATTTT.